The subject of this entry is one T cell receptor beta chain. The antigen is not known. CD45RO-negative, CCR7-selected cells formed the naive CD8 fraction, which excluded terminally differentiated effector memory CD45RA+ cells. These data are taken from a study of shared clonotypes between healthy human individuals. Study-level information: Donors had three CD4 naive, three CD4 memory, two CD8 naive and one CD8 memory plate apiece. Findings of the study overall: The study drew on few donors, limiting represented genetic and exposure-history diversity. What naive subsets generally showed was a larger estimated richness than memory subsets showed. Naive CD4 clonotypes overlapped across a few donors at roughly 5.1%.

Measured with immunoSEQ multiplex PCR; TCRdb has only the in-frame clones, and not every one. Among 1.5 million to 2.5 million clones listed, approximately 94% were seen once. CDR1 SGDLS and CDR2 YYNGEE come from the germline V gene. V shed 1 base and J 4 bases; nucleotides not matched to a gene: 8. This CDR3 is 17 amino acids long. The sequence was obtained from a man younger than 35 in good health. The specimen was naive CD8+ T cells sorted from blood. The J gene is TRBJ2-1, the V gene TRBV9, with 10 bases fitting TRBD2. CDR3 in DNA: TGTGCCAGCAGCGTATCCGGGCCTAGCGGGGGATACAATGAGCAGTTCTTC. Translation: CASSVSGPSGGYNEQFF.